Described below is a single T cell receptor (beta chain) sequence and its context. The germline gene is not matched at one end of the junction; a read error may be the cause. This CDR3 comprises 14 residues. CDR1 and CDR2 from the germline V gene are MNHEY and SVGAGI. The entry originates in a study of T-cell reconstitution after alpha-beta-depleted transplantation in children. Unique molecular identifiers were used in preparing the TCRbeta library. Via MiXCR, TCRdb re-called the PCR reads, giving one row per CDR3 protein. The sample has a few hundred thousand distinct CDR3 sequences; around 10% are singletons.

This specimen was PBMCs from the stem cell graft donor, taken from the stem cell graft. V is TRBV6-5 and J is TRBJ1-2, with 7 bases that match TRBD1. The TCR comes from a human donor who donated a stem cell graft to a child with acute lymphoblastic leukemia. The CDR3 protein is CTSSYTGQRYGYTF. CDR3 nucleotides: TGTACCAGCAGTTATACGGGACAGCGATATGGCTACACCTTC.